The 6 T cell receptor beta chains in this list originate from one sample, sequenced in a study of CD8 T cells in Susac syndrome. Reverse transcription used about 0.45 to 1 ug RNA and random hexamers. TCRdb itself ran the immunoSEQ multiplex PCR reads through MiXCR, one entry per CDR3 protein. The data show some 130,000 distinct CDR3 sequences, with around 93% seen just once and approximately 0.17% held by the top ten. Sequencing input: CD8+ T cells from PBMCs. The receptors shown here come from a human donor with Susac syndrome.

Here the CDR3 reads CASSQDPRVLRALNQPQHF. CDR3 nucleotides: TGCGCCAGCAGCCAAGATCCGAGGGTACTCCGTGCCCTAAATCAGCCCCAGCATTTT. V is TRBV4-1 and J is TRBJ1-5; no firm D call. The V end lost 0 bases, the J end lost 4 bases, and 22 bases lay between the germline ends. The germline V gene has CDR1 MGHRA and CDR2 YSYEKL. This CDR3 has 19 residues.

This chain's CDR3 is CASSLGLGTDQPQHF. CDR3 nucleotides: TGTGCCAGCAGCTTAGGCCTCGGGACAGATCAGCCCCAGCATTTT. V usage is TRBV13 and J usage is TRBJ1-5; TRBD1 agrees at 7 bases. This CDR3 region has 15 residues. Germline CDR1 and CDR2: PRHDT and FYEKMQ (reference sequence). Trimming cost V 0 bases and J 5 bases; bases outside gene matches: 4.

The chain couples TRBV20-1 to TRBJ1-5; TRBD1 matches 7 bases. The CDR3 has 15 amino acids. CDR1 is DFQATT, CDR2 SNEGSKA, per germline (reference sequence). V gave up 1 base and J gave up 0 bases; unmatched junction bases: 3. In DNA, the CDR3 is TGCAGTGCTAGAGGGGGACAGTATAGCAATCAGCCCCAGCATTTT. Translated: CSARGGQYSNQPQHF.

The rearrangement joins TRBV9 to TRBJ2-3, with 10 nucleotides matching TRBD1. Germline lookup yields CDR1 SGDLS and CDR2 YYNGEE. The CDR3 spans 17 residues. Trimming removed 7 bases from V and 2 bases from J; junction bases left unmatched: 13. The CDR3 coding sequence is TGTGCCAGCGGGGTCCCCCGGGACAGGGGACCCACAGATACGCAGTATTTT. Its translation: CASGVPRDRGPTDTQYF. Looking up the rest from reference TRBV9 and TRBJ2-3 gives the full variable domain: DSGVTQTPKHLITATGQRVTLRCSPRSGDLSVYWYQQSLDQGLQFLIQYYNGEERAKGNILERFSAQQFPDLHSELNLSSLELGDSALYFCASGVPRDRGPTDTQYFGPGTRLTVL.

This rearrangement joins TRBV20-1 to TRBJ1-2; perhaps TRBD1 as D (6 bases). The CDR3 has 16 residues. CDR1 DFQATT and CDR2 SNEGSKA come from the germline V gene (reference sequence). V dropped 5 bases and J dropped 4 bases, with 23 bases sitting between them. The CDR3 sequence is CSARTSLLGASYGYTF. The CDR3 DNA reads as TGCAGTGCTCGAACATCCCTGTTGGGGGCAAGCTATGGCTACACCTTC.

This rearrangement joins TRBV20-1 to TRBJ1-4; the D is unclear. Germline V gives CDR1 DFQATT, CDR2 SNEGSKA (reference sequence). The CDR3 consists of 13 residues. V lost 0 bases, J lost 5 bases, and 7 bases lay in between. CDR3 in amino acids: CSARDSPNEKLFF. In DNA, the CDR3 is TGCAGTGCTAGAGATAGCCCGAATGAAAAACTGTTTTTT.